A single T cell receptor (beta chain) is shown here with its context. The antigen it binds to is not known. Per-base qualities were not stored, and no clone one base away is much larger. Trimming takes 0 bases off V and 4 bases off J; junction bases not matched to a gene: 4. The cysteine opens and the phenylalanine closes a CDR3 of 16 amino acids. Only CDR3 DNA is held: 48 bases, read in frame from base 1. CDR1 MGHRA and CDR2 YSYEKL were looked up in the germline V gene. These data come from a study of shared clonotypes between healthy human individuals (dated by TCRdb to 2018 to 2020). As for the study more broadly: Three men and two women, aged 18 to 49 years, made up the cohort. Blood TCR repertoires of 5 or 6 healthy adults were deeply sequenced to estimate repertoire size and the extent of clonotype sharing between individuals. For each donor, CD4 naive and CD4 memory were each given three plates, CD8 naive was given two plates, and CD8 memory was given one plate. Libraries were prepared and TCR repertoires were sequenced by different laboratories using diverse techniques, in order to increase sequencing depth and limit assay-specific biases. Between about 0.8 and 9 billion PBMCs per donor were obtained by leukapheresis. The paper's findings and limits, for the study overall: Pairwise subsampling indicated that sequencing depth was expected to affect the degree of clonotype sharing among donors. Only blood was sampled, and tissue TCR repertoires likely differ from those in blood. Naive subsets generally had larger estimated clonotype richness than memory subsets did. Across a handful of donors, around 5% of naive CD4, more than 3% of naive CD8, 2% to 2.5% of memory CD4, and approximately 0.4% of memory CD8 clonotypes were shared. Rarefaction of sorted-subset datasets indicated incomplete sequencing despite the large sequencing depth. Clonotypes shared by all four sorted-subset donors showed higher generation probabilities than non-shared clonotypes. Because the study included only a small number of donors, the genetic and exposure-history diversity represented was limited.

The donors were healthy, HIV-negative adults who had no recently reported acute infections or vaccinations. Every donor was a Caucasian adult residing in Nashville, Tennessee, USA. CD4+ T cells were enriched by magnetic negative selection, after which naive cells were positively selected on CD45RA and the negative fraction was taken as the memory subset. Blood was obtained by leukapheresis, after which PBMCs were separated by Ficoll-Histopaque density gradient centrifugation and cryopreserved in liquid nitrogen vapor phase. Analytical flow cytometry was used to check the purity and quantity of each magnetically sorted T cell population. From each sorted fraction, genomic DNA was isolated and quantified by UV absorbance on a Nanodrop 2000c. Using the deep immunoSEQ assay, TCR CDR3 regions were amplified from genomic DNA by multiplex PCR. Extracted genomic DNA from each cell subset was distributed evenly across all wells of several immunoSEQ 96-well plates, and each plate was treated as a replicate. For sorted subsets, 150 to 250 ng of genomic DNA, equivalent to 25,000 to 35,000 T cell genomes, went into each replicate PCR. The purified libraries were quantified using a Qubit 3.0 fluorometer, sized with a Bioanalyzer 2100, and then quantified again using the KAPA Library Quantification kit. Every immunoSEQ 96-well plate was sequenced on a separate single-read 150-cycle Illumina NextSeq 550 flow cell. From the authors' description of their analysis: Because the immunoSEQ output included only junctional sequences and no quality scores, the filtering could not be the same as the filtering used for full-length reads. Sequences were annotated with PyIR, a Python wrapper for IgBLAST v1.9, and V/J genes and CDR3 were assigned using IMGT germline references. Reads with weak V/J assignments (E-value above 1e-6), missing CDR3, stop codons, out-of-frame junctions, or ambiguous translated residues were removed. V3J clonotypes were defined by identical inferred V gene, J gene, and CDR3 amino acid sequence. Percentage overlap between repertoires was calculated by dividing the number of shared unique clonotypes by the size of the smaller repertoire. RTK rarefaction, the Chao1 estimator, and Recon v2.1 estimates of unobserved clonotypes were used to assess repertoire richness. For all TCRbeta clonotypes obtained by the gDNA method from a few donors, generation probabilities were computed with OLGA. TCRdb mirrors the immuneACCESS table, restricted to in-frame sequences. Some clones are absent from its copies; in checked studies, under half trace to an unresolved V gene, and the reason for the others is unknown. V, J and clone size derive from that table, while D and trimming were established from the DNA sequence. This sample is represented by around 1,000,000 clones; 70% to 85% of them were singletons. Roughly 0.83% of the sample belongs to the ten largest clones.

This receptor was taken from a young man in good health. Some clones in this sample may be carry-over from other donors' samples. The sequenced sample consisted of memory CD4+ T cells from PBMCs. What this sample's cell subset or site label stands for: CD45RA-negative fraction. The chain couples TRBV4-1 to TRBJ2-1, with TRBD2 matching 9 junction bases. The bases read TGCGCCAGCAGCCAAGAACCGACTAGCGGTTACAATGAGCAGTTCTTC. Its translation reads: CASSQEPTSGYNEQFF.